The 13 T cell receptor beta chains below all came from one sample that was sequenced in a study of blood T cell repertoires in COVID-19. Repertoires were generated with immunoSEQ multiplex PCR, while TCRdb's copy carries only in-frame clones and drops some. The repertoire includes about 80,000 clones, about 80% of them detected once, and around 5% sits in the top ten. Sequenced: peripheral blood. The receptors shown here come from a man in his forties or fifties with active or convalescent COVID-19.

The rearrangement links TRBV10-3 to TRBJ1-2; TRBD1 matches 7 bases. Per germline, CDR1 ENHRY and CDR2 SYGVKD. CDR3 length: 16 amino acids. Losses at the gene ends were 4 bases for V and 4 bases for J; bases not matched to a gene: 12. CDR3 bases: TGTGCCATCAGTGGGCCTTTGACAGGGACGTTCTATGGCTACACCTTC. Its translation: CAISGPLTGTFYGYTF.

This clone has just a few counts. The V gene is TRBV5-5, the J gene TRBJ1-2; 7 bases map to TRBD1. From germline, CDR1 is SGHKS and CDR2 YYEKEE (reference sequence). The CDR3 is 15 amino acids. The V and J ends lost 5 bases and 2 bases, in that order; junction bases with no gene match: 9. The CDR3 region has the DNA TGTGCCAGCAGTTACGGGACAGATCCCAACTATGGCTACACCTTC. Translating it yields CASSYGTDPNYGYTF.

The V and J genes are TRBV19 and TRBJ2-2, with 8 bases that match TRBD1. V gave up 7 bases and J gave up 0 bases; unmatched junction bases: 4. The CDR3 sequence is 15 residues long. Germline loops: CDR1 LNHDA, CDR2 SQIVND (reference sequence). CDR3: CASIMDRANTGELFF. CDR3 in DNA: TGTGCCAGTATAATGGACAGGGCGAACACCGGGGAGCTGTTTTTT.

The chain couples TRBV18 to TRBJ2-5, with 12 nucleotides matching TRBD1. V gave up 2 bases and J gave up 7 bases; unmatched junction bases: 5. Looked up from germline, CDR1 is KGHSH and CDR2 is LQKENI. CDR3 size: 15 residues. CDR3 DNA sequence: TGTGCCAGCTCACCAACGGGACAGGGGGCATCGACCCAGTACTTC. Its translation is CASSPTGQGASTQYF.

The CDR3 spells CASTPNRESTDTQYF. DNA for the CDR3: TGTGCCAGCACCCCAAACAGGGAAAGCACAGATACGCAGTATTTT. The chain joins TRBV3-1 (or the pseudogene TRBV3-2) to TRBJ2-3; possibly TRBD1 for D (6 bases). V dropped 7 bases and J dropped 0 bases, with 14 bases sitting between them. The CDR3 contains 15 residues. Germline V lookup: CDR1 LGHDT, CDR2 YNNKEL (reference sequence).

This chain links TRBV7-2 with TRBJ2-7; TRBD2 agrees at 7 bases. This CDR3 comprises 16 residues. Trimming at V came to 4 bases and at J to 0 bases, leaving 9 bases not matched to a gene. In germline, CDR1 is SGHTA, CDR2 FQGNSA. The CDR3 loop is CASSSPGRTSSYEQYF. In DNA form, the CDR3 reads TGTGCCAGCAGCTCACCGGGACGGACTAGCTCCTACGAGCAGTACTTC.

This chain connects TRBV6-4 to TRBJ1-6; 7 positions agree with TRBD1. Germline V gene lookup returns CDR1 MRHNA and CDR2 SNTAGT. Trimming took 6 bases from V and 7 from J; bases not matched to a gene: 6. The CDR3 loop spans 14 amino acids. The CDR3 here is CASRGDRANSPLHF. DNA of the CDR3: TGTGCCAGCAGGGGCGACAGGGCCAATTCACCCCTCCACTTT.

This clone was detected only once. The CDR3: CSVRSGGSTDTQYF. CDR3 bases: TGCAGCGTTCGGAGCGGGGGAAGCACAGATACGCAGTATTTT. The V gene is TRBV29-1, the J gene TRBJ2-3, with 8 bases fitting TRBD2. CDR1 and CDR2 (germline): SQVTM, ANQGSEA. This CDR3 is built from 14 residues. J lost 0 bases, V lost 5 bases, and 4 bases had no gene match.

The genes are TRBV27 and TRBJ1-6; D gene ambiguous. Trimming removed 5 bases at V and 14 bases at J, with 28 bases between. Germline V gene lookup returns CDR1 MNHEY and CDR2 SMNVEV (reference sequence). This CDR3 spans 17 amino acids. The CDR3 sequence: CASSLLREVLSPIALHF. The CDR3 nucleotides read TGTGCCAGCAGTCTCCTCCGAGAGGTCCTGTCCCCCATAGCCCTCCACTTT.

This clone was observed many times. The chain is built from TRBV25-1 and TRBJ2-3; D may be TRBD2 (6 bases). Trimming stripped 1 base from V and 2 bases from J, with 7 bases between. The CDR3 sequence is 14 residues long. Germline CDR1 is MGHDK and CDR2 is SYGVNS. Here the CDR3 DNA reads TGTGCCAGCAGTGAATGGCGGGACACAGATACGCAGTATTTT. Its translation is CASSEWRDTDTQYF.

The CDR3 region is CASSHLAGETQYF. In DNA form, the CDR3 reads TGCGCCAGCAGCCATTTAGCGGGCGAGACCCAGTACTTC. V gene TRBV4-1 combines with J gene TRBJ2-5; 7 bases are shared with TRBD2. V lost 3 bases and J lost 5; bases outside the gene matches: 3. Germline loops: CDR1 MGHRA, CDR2 YSYEKL. This CDR3 has 13 amino acids.

The chain recombines TRBV19 with TRBJ1-5; D is perhaps TRBD1 (5 bases). The germline V gene has CDR1 LNHDA and CDR2 SQIVND (reference sequence). V lost 7 bases, J lost 2 bases, and 12 bases lay in between. This CDR3 has 14 amino acids. The chain's CDR3 is CASTFGRGNQPQHF. The CDR3 DNA is TGTGCCAGTACCTTTGGCAGGGGCAATCAGCCCCAGCATTTT.

V usage is TRBV30 and J usage is TRBJ1-2, with a tentative D call TRBD1 (6 bases). This CDR3 spans 14 amino acids. Trimming took off 3 bases at V and 4 bases at J, with 15 bases between the two ends. The germline gives CDR1 GTSNPN, CDR2 SVGIG (reference sequence). Here the CDR3 reads CAWRDRRRGYGYTF. DNA of the CDR3: TGTGCCTGGAGAGACAGGAGGCGCGGCTATGGCTACACCTTC.